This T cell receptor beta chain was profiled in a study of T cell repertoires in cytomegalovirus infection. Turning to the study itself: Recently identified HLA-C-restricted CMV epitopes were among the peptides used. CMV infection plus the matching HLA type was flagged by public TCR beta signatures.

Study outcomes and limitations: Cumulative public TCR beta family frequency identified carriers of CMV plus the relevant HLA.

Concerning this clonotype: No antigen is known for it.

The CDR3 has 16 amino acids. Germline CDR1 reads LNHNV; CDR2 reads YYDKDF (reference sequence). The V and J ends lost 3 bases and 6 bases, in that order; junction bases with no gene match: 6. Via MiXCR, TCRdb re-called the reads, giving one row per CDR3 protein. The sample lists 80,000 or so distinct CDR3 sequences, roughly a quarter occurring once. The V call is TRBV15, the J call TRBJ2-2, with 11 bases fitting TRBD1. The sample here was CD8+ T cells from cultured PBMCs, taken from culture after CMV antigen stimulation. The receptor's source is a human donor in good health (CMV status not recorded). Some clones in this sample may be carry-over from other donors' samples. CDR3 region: CATSSVGQGAPGELFF. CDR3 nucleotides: TGTGCCACCAGCAGCGTCGGACAGGGGGCCCCCGGGGAGCTGTTTTTT.